This T cell receptor (beta chain) is from a study of neurological immune-mediated disorders. Stored at -80 C, 2 million PBMCs were the source of the unsorted libraries. Study-level findings and limits: Clinical and MRI features did not associate with the cluster found in multiple sclerosis patients.

Synthesis of cDNA was carried out by template-switch 5'RACE. The reaction used 10-nucleotide random UMIs. TCRdb re-called the 5' RACE reads with MiXCR, one entry per CDR3 protein. The data show 55,000 to 85,000 distinct CDR3 sequences, 2.5% to 4% seen once. This clonotype came up many times. The antigen is unknown. Looked up from germline, CDR1 is SGHRS and CDR2 is YFSETQ. V lost 4 bases to trimming and J lost 4 bases; unmatched junction nucleotides: 6. CDR3 size: 16 residues. V gene TRBV5-1 combines with J gene TRBJ2-3, with 13 bases aligning to TRBD2. Sequencing was performed on PBMCs. This sequence originates from a woman aged 50 to 60 with multiple sclerosis. In nucleotides, the CDR3 is TGCGCCAGCAGCCTGGGACTAGCGGGGAGTTCAGATACGCAGTATTTT. Protein: CASSLGLAGSSDTQYF.